This TCR beta chain originates from a study of vaccination and CD4 T cells after COVID-19 (dated by TCRdb to 2021 to 2024). Broadly, across the study: Convalescent patients had a positive SARS-CoV-2 result on nasal swab PCR, and of these patients, several had mild disease and one had severe disease. The convalescent cohort included six males and four females, with two Hispanic individuals, seven Caucasians, two Asians and one multiracial person. Participants received two doses of either the Pfizer-BioNTech BNT162b2 vaccine (n=8) or the Moderna mRNA-1273 vaccine (n=2). Culture stimuli were overlapping spike peptide pools from SARS-CoV-2 and from the common cold coronaviruses HCoV-NL63, HCoV-OC43 and HCoV-229E. A few convalescent patients were sampled both early after vaccination (day 14) and late after vaccination (days 161 to 241). Post-COVID blood samples from convalescent patients were collected a median of about 110 days after diagnosis, with a range of 35 to 161 days. The time from the second vaccine dose to post-vaccine blood sampling had a median of roughly 72 days and ranged from about 14 to 241 days. As controls, cultures received a CEFX viral epitope pool (the positive control), an HIV-1 Nef peptide pool (the negative control), or no peptide at all. The spike-specific CD4+ TCR repertoire was compared before and after mRNA vaccination in 10 to 11 COVID-19 convalescent patients and a handful of infection-naive healthy vaccine recipients. The study at large found these results: Nearly all vaccine-specific clones in convalescent patients (304 of 307) were mono-reactive for SARS-CoV-2 spike rather than cross-reactive with common cold coronaviruses. An increase in the median number of SARS-CoV-2-reactive clonotypes from approximately 20 after infection to approximately 41 after vaccination was observed, but the change was not found to be significant. In convalescent patients, a median roughly 85% of post-vaccine SARS-CoV-2-reactive clones were detected only after vaccination, and vaccine-specific priming was suggested by this finding. The number of convalescent patients in the study was relatively small, and the study did not examine early timepoints following natural infection.

This clonotype was found once. Its antigen is currently not known. The sample holds no much larger clone one base away, and base qualities are not on file. A lone read is weak support. Library construction relied on PCR. TCR sequencing of DNA from cultured CD4+ T cells used the Oncomine TCR Beta short-read assay at the Johns Hopkins FTIC core. Genomic DNA was extracted from the cultured CD4+ T cells with the QIAamp micro DNA kit. The Oncomine TCR Beta libraries from cultured CD4+ T cells were pooled using unique dual indexes and then sequenced on an Illumina iSeq 100. The authors' analysis ran thus. Non-productive sequences were removed, and CDR3s not starting with C, not ending with F or W, or shorter than 7 amino acids were discarded. The MANAFEST web application was used to identify antigen-specific clonotypes by comparing peptide-stimulated wells against reference wells and other culture wells. To be called positive, a clone needed an FDR below 0.05, an odds ratio above 5, and a productive frequency above 0.1% in at least two of three replicate wells. Clonotypes that were significantly expanded in both SARS-CoV-2 spike wells and at least one common cold coronavirus spike condition were defined as cross-reactive. Using R version 3.6.1, CDR3 homology was evaluated through Levenshtein distances (stringdist) along with unrooted phylogenetic trees (ape). TCRdb handled the public reads itself, with Q25 trimming in fastp and clone calling in MiXCR, and kept productive beta chains. Identical CDR3 proteins give one entry, which carries the most common genes and DNA. The V and J calls and clone size come from TCRdb's table, not from the authors' own analysis. Counted in this sample were fewer than 20,000 distinct CDR3 sequences; 44% of them appeared once. Of the sample, 15% to 20% is held by the ten largest clones.

In the paper's terms, the time point label means: late sampling 161 to 241 days after vaccination in three convalescent patients. This specimen's treatment or condition label, interpreted: roughly 11-day PBMC culture with coronavirus spike peptide pools or control peptides (ViraFEST assay). To expand antigen-specific T cells with peptide pools and then pick out the expanded clonotypes through TCR sequencing, the study relied on the ViraFEST assay. The convalescent patients' positive SARS-CoV-2 PCR tests were from March to December 2020, which was before the Alpha, Beta and Delta variants emerged in the United States. Two million PBMCs per well were cultured in IMDM with roughly 5% human AB serum and roughly 9.3 IU/ml IL-2, plus 10 ug/ml peptide pools. On days 3 and 7, half of the culture medium was replaced with fresh IL-2-containing medium. After ten to eleven days of culture, CD4+ T cells were isolated by negative selection using the EasySep CD4+ T cell isolation kit. PBMCs were separated from whole blood using Ficoll-Paque Plus gradient centrifugation and then either used fresh or cryopreserved at -140C. Each culture condition was generally run in triplicate wells.

The CDR3 starts with the cysteine, ends with the phenylalanine, and has 16 residues. Only the CDR3 DNA stays, 48 bases, in frame from base 1. The germline V and J ends show losses of 1 base and 4 bases respectively, and no gene match explains 5 bases of the junction. Per the germline V gene, SGHTA is the CDR1 and FQGNSA is the CDR2. Recombination connected TRBV7-2 to TRBJ2-1; 9 junctional bases match TRBD2. The specimen comprised CD4+ T cells from blood, cultured in vitro, sampled about 7 months after SARS-CoV-2 vaccination. The clonotype comes from a human donor who had recovered from COVID-19. Read as DNA, the sequence is TGTGCCAGCAGCTTAGAACCTAGCGGGACGTACAATGAGCAGTTCTTC. This is translated as CASSLEPSGTYNEQFF. Here the CDR3 is joined to the reference TRBV7-2 and TRBJ2-1 genes, and the full variable domain is: GAGVSQSPSNKVTEKGKDVELRCDPISGHTALYWYRQSLGQGLEFLIYFQGNSAPDKSGLPSDRFSAERTGGSVSTLTIQRTQQEDSAVYLCASSLEPSGTYNEQFFGPGTRLTVL.